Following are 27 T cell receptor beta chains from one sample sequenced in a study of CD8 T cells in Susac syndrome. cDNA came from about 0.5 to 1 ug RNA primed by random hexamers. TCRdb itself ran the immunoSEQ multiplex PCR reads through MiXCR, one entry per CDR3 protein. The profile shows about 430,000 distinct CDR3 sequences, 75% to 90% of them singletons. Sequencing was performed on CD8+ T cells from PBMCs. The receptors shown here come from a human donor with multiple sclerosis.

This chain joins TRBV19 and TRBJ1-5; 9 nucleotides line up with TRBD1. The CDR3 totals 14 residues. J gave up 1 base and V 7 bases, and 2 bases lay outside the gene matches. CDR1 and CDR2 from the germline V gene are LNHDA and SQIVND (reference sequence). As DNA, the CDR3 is TGTGCCAGTATTGACAGGGGGAGCAATCAGCCCCAGCATTTT. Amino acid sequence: CASIDRGSNQPQHF.

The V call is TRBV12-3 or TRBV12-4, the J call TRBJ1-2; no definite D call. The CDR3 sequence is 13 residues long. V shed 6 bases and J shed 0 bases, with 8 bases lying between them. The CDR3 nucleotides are TGTGCCAGCAGCTCAACACCTAACTATGGCTACACCTTC. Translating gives CASSSTPNYGYTF.

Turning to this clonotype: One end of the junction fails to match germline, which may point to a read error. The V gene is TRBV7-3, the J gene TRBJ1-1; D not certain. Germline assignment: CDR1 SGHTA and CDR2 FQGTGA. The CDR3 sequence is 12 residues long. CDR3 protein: CASSITGQEAFF. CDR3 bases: TGTGCCAGCAGCATAACCGGGCAGGAAGCTTTCTTT.

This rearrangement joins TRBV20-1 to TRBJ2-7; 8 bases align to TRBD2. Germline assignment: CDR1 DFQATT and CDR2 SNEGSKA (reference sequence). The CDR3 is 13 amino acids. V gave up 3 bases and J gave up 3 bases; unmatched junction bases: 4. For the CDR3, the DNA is TGCAGTGCTAGGACTAGCGAGTTCTACGAGCAGTACTTC. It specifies CSARTSEFYEQYF.

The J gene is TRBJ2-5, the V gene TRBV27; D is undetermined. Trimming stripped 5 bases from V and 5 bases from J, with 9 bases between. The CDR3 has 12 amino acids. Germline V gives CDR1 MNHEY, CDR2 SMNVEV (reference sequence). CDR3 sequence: CASSNSLETQYF. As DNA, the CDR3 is TGTGCCAGCAGTAATTCCCTGGAGACCCAGTACTTC.

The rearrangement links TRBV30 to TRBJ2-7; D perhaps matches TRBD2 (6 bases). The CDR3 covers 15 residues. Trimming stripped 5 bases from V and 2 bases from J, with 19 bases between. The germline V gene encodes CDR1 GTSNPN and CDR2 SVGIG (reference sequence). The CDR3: CAWGGVGDATYEQYF. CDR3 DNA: TGTGCCTGGGGAGGGGTGGGGGACGCCACCTACGAGCAGTACTTC.

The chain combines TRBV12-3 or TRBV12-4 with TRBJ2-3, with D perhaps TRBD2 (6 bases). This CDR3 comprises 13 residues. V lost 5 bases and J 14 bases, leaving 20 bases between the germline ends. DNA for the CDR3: TGTGCCAGCAGTCCCGCACTGAGCGAGGGAGGGTATTTT. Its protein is CASSPALSEGGYF.

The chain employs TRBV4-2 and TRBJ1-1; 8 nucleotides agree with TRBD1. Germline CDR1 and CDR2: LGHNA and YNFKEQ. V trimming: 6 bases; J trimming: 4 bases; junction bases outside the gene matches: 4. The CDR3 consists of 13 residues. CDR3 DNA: TGTGCCAGCAGAATCCAGGGGGCCACTGAAGCTTTCTTT. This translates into CASRIQGATEAFF.

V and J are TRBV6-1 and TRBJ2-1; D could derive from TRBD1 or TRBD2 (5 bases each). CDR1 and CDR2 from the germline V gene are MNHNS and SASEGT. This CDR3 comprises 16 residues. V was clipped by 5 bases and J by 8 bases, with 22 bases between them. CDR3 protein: CASSTWLGPNPDEQFF. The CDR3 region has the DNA TGTGCCAGCAGTACCTGGCTGGGACCCAACCCTGATGAGCAGTTCTTC.

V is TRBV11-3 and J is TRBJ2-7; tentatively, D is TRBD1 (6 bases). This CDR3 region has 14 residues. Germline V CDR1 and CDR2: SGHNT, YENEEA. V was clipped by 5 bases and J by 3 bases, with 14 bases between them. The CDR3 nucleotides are TGTGCCAGCAGCAATCGGGACAAGAGCTACGAGCAGTACTTC. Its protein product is CASSNRDKSYEQYF.

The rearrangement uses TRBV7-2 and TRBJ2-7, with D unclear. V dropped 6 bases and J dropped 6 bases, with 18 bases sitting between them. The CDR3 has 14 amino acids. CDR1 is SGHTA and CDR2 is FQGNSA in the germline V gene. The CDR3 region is CASRTPGPRSEQYF. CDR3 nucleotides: TGTGCCAGCAGGACGCCGGGCCCGAGAAGCGAGCAGTACTTC.

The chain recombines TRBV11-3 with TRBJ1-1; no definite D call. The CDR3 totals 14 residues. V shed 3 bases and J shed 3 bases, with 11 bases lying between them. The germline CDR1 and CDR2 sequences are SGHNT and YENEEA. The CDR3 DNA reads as TGTGCCAGCAGCTTTCAGGTTCAAGACACTGAAGCTTTCTTT. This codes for CASSFQVQDTEAFF.

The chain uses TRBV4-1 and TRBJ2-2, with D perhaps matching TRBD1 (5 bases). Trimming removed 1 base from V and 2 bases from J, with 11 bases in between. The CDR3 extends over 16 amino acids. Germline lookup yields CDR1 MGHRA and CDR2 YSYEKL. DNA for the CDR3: TGCGCCAGCAGCCAAGTCGCACAGGTCAACACCGGGGAGCTGTTTTTT. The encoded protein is CASSQVAQVNTGELFF.

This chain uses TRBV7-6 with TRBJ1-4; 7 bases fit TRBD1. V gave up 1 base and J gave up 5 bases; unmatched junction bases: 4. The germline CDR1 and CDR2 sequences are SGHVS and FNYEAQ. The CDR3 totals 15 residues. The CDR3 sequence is CASSLDSGGNEKLFF. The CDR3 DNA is TGTGCCAGCAGCTTAGACTCAGGGGGGAATGAAAAACTGTTTTTT.

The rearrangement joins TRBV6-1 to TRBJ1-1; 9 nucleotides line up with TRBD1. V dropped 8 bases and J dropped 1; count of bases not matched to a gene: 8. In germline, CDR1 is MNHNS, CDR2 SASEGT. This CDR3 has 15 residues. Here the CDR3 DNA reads TGTGCCAGCCCCGGACAGGGGACGGGGAACACTGAAGCTTTCTTT. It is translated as CASPGQGTGNTEAFF.

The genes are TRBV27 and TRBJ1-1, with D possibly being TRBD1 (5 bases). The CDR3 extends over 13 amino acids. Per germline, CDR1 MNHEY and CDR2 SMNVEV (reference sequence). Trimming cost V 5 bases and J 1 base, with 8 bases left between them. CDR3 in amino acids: CASSRGRNTEAFF. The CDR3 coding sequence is TGTGCCAGCAGTCGGGGCCGGAACACTGAAGCTTTCTTT.

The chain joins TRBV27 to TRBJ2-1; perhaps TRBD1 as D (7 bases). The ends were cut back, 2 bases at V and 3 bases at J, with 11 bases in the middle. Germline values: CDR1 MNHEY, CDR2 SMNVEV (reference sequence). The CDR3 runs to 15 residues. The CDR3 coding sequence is TGTGCCAGCAGTTTACAGGGGGGATACTACAATGAGCAGTTCTTC. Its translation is CASSLQGGYYNEQFF.

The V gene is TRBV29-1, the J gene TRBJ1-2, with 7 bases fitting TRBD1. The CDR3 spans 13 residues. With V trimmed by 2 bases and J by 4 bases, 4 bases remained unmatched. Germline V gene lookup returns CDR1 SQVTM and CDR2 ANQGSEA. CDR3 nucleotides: TGCAGCGTTGAAAGGGGGCTAGGCTATGGCTACACCTTC. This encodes CSVERGLGYGYTF.

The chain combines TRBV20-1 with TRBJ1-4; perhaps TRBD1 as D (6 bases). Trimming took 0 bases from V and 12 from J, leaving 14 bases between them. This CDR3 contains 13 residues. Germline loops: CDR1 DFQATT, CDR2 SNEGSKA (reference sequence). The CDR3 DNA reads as TGCAGTGCTAGAGATCTCGACAGGTCGGAACTGTTTTTT. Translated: CSARDLDRSELFF.

The CDR3: CASRSGSSYEQYF. In DNA form, the CDR3 reads TGTGCCAGCAGGAGCGGGTCGTCCTACGAGCAGTACTTC. The rearrangement uses TRBV12-3 or TRBV12-4 and TRBJ2-7, with a weak D call TRBD2 (6 bases). CDR3 length: 13 amino acids. Trimming left V 6 bases short and J 1 base short, with 10 bases between.

The CDR3 sequence: CASSGNMYTGELFF. CDR3 DNA sequence: TGTGCCAGTAGTGGTAACATGTACACCGGGGAGCTGTTTTTT. V is TRBV19 and J is TRBJ2-2, with D unclear. The CDR3 loop spans 14 amino acids. Trimming shortened V by 5 bases and J by 3 bases, and 10 bases separated the two germline ends. Germline V gene data show CDR1 as LNHDA and CDR2 as SQIVND (reference sequence).

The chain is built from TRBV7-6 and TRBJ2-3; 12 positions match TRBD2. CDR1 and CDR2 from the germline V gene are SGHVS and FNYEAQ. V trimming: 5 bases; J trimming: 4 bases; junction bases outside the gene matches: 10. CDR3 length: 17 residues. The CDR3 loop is CASSPRGLAGGADTQYF. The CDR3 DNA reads TGTGCCAGCAGCCCCCGCGGGCTAGCGGGGGGGGCAGATACGCAGTATTTT.

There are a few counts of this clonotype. This chain's CDR3 is CASSQDEDSSYEQYF. The CDR3 DNA follows: TGCGCCAGCAGCCAAGATGAGGATAGCTCCTACGAGCAGTACTTC. The V gene is TRBV4-1, the J gene TRBJ2-7; D remains unclear. The V gene's germline CDR1 is MGHRA and CDR2 YSYEKL. The CDR3 extends over 15 amino acids. V dropped 0 bases and J dropped 0 bases, with 9 bases sitting between them.

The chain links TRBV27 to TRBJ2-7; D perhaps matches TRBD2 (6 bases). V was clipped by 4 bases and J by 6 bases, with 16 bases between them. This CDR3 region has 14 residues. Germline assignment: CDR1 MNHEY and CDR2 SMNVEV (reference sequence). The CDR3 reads CASSSGTERAEQYF. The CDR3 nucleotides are TGTGCCAGCAGTTCCGGGACCGAGCGGGCCGAGCAGTACTTC.

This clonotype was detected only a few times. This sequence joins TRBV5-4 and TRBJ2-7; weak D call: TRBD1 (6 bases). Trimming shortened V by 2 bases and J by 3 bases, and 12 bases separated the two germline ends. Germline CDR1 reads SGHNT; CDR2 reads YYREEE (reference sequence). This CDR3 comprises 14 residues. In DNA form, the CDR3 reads TGTGCCAGCAGCTTATCGCCAGGGGACTACGAGCAGTACTTC. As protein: CASSLSPGDYEQYF. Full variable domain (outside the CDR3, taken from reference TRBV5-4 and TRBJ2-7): ETGVTQSPTHLIKTRGQQVTLRCSSQSGHNTVSWYQQALGQGPQFIFQYYREEENGRGNFPPRFSGLQFPNYSSELNVNALELDDSALYLCASSLSPGDYEQYFGPGTRLTVT.

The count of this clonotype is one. Written as DNA, the CDR3 is TGTGCCAGCAGTTACTCGAATGGGGGGGGGACTGAAGCTTTCTTT. Translation: CASSYSNGGGTEAFF. V and J are TRBV6-6 and TRBJ1-1, with D maybe TRBD1 (5 bases). CDR3 length: 15 residues. V was trimmed by 0 bases and J by 5 bases, leaving 13 bases between them. Germline assignment: CDR1 MNHNY and CDR2 SVGAGI (reference sequence).

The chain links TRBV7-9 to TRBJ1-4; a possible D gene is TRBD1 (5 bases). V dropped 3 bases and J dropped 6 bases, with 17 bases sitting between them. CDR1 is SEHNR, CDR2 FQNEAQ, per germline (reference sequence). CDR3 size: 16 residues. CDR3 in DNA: TGTGCCAGCAGCTTCCCCCTCGGCAGGGTCGATGAAAAACTGTTTTTT. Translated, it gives CASSFPLGRVDEKLFF.